This TCR beta chain was identified in a study of CD8+CD57+ T cells in acquired aplastic anemia. At the level of the study: Sorted CD4+ and CD8+ cells gave an average of approximately 3.1 ug of DNA.

About this clonotype: Its antigen is still unknown.

Previously, flow cytometry had revealed CD8+CD57+ cell expansion in the patients chosen for sequencing. General study findings and limits: No significant difference in CD8+ Simpson's diversity was found between patients and controls. The study identified roughly 31 CD8+ CDR3 sequences shared by patients and controls.

TCR beta VDJ and CDR3 were profiled, and genomic DNA was the template. One entry per CDR3 protein, called by TCRdb with MiXCR from the reads. The sample records roughly 160,000 distinct CDR3 sequences, around 75% being singletons. This CDR3 has 14 residues. The V end was cut by 0 bases, the J end by 10 bases, with 10 bases between. Looked up from germline, CDR1 is MGHRA and CDR2 is YSYEKL. Sequencing was carried out using sorted CD4+, CD8+, or CD8+CD57+ T cells (not recorded which) from PBMCs. The gene calls are TRBV4-1 and TRBJ1-6; tentative D call: TRBD1 (5 bases). This receptor was obtained from a human donor with aplastic anemia. DNA for the CDR3: TGCGCCAGCAGCCAAGAGGAGAGGGGCTCACCCCTCCACTTT. Its translation is CASSQEERGSPLHF.